This is a list of T cell receptor beta chains from one sample in a study of T cell responses to AZD1222 COVID-19 vaccine. The method was immunoSEQ multiplex PCR; TCRdb's version includes in-frame clones alone and lacks a portion of them. The sample shows around 200,000 clones, 90% to 95% of them seen only once. This specimen was peripheral blood, taken 28 days after the second AZD1222 dose. These receptors were collected from an adult who received the AZD1222 COVID-19 vaccine. The CDR3 runs from the conserved cysteine through the conserved F or W. D genes are given only for firm matches. Only some rows state a clone size, as once, few, many or a class for expanded clones.

size | J | D | V | CDR3 | DNA
once | TRBJ1-2 | . | TRBV6-4 | CASRTRDNNYGYTF | TGTGCCAGCAGGACTAGGGACAATAACTATGGCTACACCTTC
. | TRBJ1-1 | . | TRBV5-4 | CASSLAGLSLDAFF | TGTGCCAGCAGCTTGGCCGGCCTGAGCTTAGACGCTTTCTTT
. | TRBJ1-2 | TRBD1 | TRBV4-1 | CASSLRQGGDYGYTF | TGCGCCAGCAGCCTAAGACAGGGAGGGGACTATGGCTACACCTTC
once | TRBJ1-5 | . | TRBV7-3 | CASSLRGNQPQHF | TGTGCCAGCAGCTTGAGGGGGAATCAGCCCCAGCATTTT
once | TRBJ2-3 | . | TRBV6-4 | CASSESSTDTQYF | TGTGCCAGCAGTGAAAGTAGCACAGATACGCAGTATTTT
. | TRBJ2-3 | . | TRBV6-5 | CASKTGLSADTQYF | TGTGCCAGCAAGACAGGTCTCTCAGCGGATACGCAGTATTTT
. | TRBJ1-1 | . | TRBV5-1 | CASNWGSKNTEAFF | TGCGCCAGCAACTGGGGCAGCAAGAACACTGAAGCTTTCTTT
. | TRBJ1-2 | . | TRBV18 | CASSPGVRGYGYTF | TGTGCCAGCTCACCAGGGGTTCGTGGCTATGGCTACACCTTC
. | TRBJ1-4 | . | TRBV5-1 | CASSQTTNNEKLFF | TGCGCCAGCAGCCAAACAACTAATAATGAAAAACTGTTTTTT
. | TRBJ2-7 | TRBD2 | TRBV28 | CASSSGTSGSPFGEQYF | TGTGCCAGCAGTTCAGGGACTAGCGGGAGCCCCTTCGGCGAGCAGTACTTC
few | TRBJ1-5 | . | TRBV9 | CASSVDANQPQHF | TGTGCCAGCAGCGTAGACGCAAATCAGCCCCAGCATTTT
. | TRBJ1-3 | . | TRBV5-4 | CASSWGGRAGNTIYF | TGTGCCAGCAGCTGGGGGGGTAGGGCTGGAAACACCATATATTTT
. | TRBJ1-4 | . | TRBV28 | CASRGLGEKLFF | TGTGCATCCCGTGGCTTAGGTGAAAAACTGTTTTTT
. | TRBJ2-5 | . | TRBV12-3/TRBV12-4 | CASSLPPQETQYF | TGTGCCAGCAGTTTACCACCCCAAGAGACCCAGTACTTC
. | TRBJ1-5 | . | TRBV6-4 | CASSVPPRHGGNQPQHF | TGTGCCAGCAGTGTACCCCCACGTCACGGAGGCAATCAGCCCCAGCATTTT
. | TRBJ1-3 | . | TRBV6-1 | CASSEYWISGNTIYF | TGTGCCAGCAGTGAATATTGGATCTCTGGAAACACCATATATTTT
. | TRBJ2-2 | . | TRBV14 | CASSLQGPRGELFF | TGTGCCAGCAGCCTACAGGGTCCACGCGGGGAGCTGTTTTTT
. | TRBJ2-2 | TRBD2 | TRBV9 | CASSAGLAGVGGELFF | TGTGCCAGCAGCGCCGGACTAGCGGGAGTCGGCGGGGAGCTGTTTTTT
. | TRBJ2-5 | TRBD2 | TRBV11-2 | CASSQERGQETQYF | TGTGCCAGCAGCCAGGAGCGGGGACAAGAGACCCAGTACTTC
. | TRBJ1-5 | . | TRBV13 | CASSLQGRGQPQHF | TGTGCCAGCAGCTTACAGGGCCGGGGACAGCCCCAGCATTTT
. | TRBJ1-1 | . | TRBV5-1 | CASSLGLGSVAEAFF | TGCGCCAGCAGCTTGGGACTCGGTTCGGTAGCTGAAGCTTTCTTT
. | TRBJ2-2 | . | TRBV13 | CASSLGRHAGELFF | TGTGCCAGCAGCTTGGGCAGGCATGCCGGGGAGCTGTTTTTT